This entry lists 19 T cell receptor beta chains sequenced from one sample in a study of blood T cell repertoires in COVID-19. Profiled with immunoSEQ multiplex PCR; TCRdb holds only in-frame clones, not every one. The top ten hold approximately 8.7% of the sample, which has 100,000 to 150,000 clones, 81% seen once. The specimen was peripheral blood. The origin of the receptors is a woman in her sixties or seventies with active or convalescent COVID-19.

The chain combines TRBV9 with TRBJ2-3, with 9 bases lining up with TRBD2. The germline CDR1 and CDR2 sequences are SGDLS and YYNGEE. V lost 3 bases and J lost 2; bases outside the gene matches: 10. CDR3 length: 17 amino acids. CDR3 nucleotides: TGTGCCAGCAGCGGACCTACTTTAGCGGGAGCCACAGATACGCAGTATTTT. As protein: CASSGPTLAGATDTQYF.

The chain uses TRBV9 and TRBJ2-5; 9 bases map to TRBD2. Losses at the gene ends were 0 bases for V and 3 bases for J; bases not matched to a gene: 6. The CDR3 runs 16 residues. Germline V gives CDR1 SGDLS, CDR2 YYNGEE. The CDR3 DNA sequence: TGTGCCAGCAGCGTAGGAACCGGGACTAGCAAAGAGACCCAGTACTTC. Its translation is CASSVGTGTSKETQYF.

The chain couples TRBV1 to TRBJ2-3; the table's D call of TRBD2 was not tested on the DNA. TRBV1 is a known pseudogene. The CDR3 loop spans 18 amino acids. The CDR3 DNA is TGCACCAGCAGCCGAGAAATCGAGCGGGGGGACTTCACAGATACGCAGTATTTT. Translating it yields CTSSREIERGDFTDTQYF.

The chain recombines TRBV7-2 with TRBJ2-1, with 8 positions matching TRBD2. After removal of 5 bases from V and 1 base from J, the junction contained 7 bases not matched to a gene. This CDR3 region has 16 residues. CDR1 is SGHTA and CDR2 is FQGNSA in the germline V gene. Here the CDR3 reads CASSPRSGGSYNEQFF. CDR3 coding DNA: TGTGCCAGCAGCCCTAGGAGCGGGGGATCCTACAATGAGCAGTTCTTC.

This chain links TRBV6-1 with TRBJ1-5; 7 nucleotides align to TRBD1. The V and J ends lost 2 bases and 6 bases, in that order; junction bases with no gene match: 10. This CDR3 has 16 residues. Germline V gene lookup returns CDR1 MNHNS and CDR2 SASEGT. The CDR3 here is CASSEWGRGSGQPQHF. In nucleotides, the CDR3 is TGTGCCAGCAGTGAATGGGGCAGGGGGTCGGGTCAGCCCCAGCATTTT.

The count of this clone is one. The rearrangement joins TRBV7-9 to TRBJ1-2, with D perhaps TRBD1 (5 bases). The V end lost 1 base, the J end lost 0 bases, and 6 bases lay between the germline ends. This CDR3 spans 14 amino acids. Germline V gene lookup returns CDR1 SEHNR and CDR2 FQNEAQ (reference sequence). This CDR3 reads CASSLETANYGYTF. The CDR3 bases are TGTGCCAGCAGCTTAGAGACAGCTAACTATGGCTACACCTTC.

The chain has TRBV10-3 and TRBJ2-5; TRBD2 matches 8 bases. V gave up 2 bases and J gave up 0 bases; unmatched junction bases: 5. Germline-derived CDR1 and CDR2 are ENHRY and SYGVKD. This CDR3 comprises 16 residues. DNA of the CDR3: TGTGCCATCAGTGAGAGTAGGCGGGGGGACCAAGAGACCCAGTACTTC. Translation: CAISESRRGDQETQYF.

Only one count was recorded for this clone. The chain links TRBV10-2 to TRBJ1-3; no firm D call. Trimming shortened V by 6 bases and J by 8 bases, and 17 bases separated the two germline ends. The germline V gene encodes CDR1 WSHSY and CDR2 SAAADI. The CDR3 consists of 14 residues. In DNA form, the CDR3 reads TGCGCCAGCAGCCCATATTTGGCCGGGGACACCATATATTTT. As protein: CASSPYLAGDTIYF.

CDR3 sequence reads: CASSIEPTGTYGYTF. The CDR3 nucleotides read TGTGCCAGTAGTATAGAGCCGACAGGGACCTATGGCTACACCTTC. The rearrangement links TRBV19 to TRBJ1-2; 7 nucleotides agree with TRBD1. CDR3 size: 15 residues. J gave up 4 bases and V 0 bases, and 5 bases lay outside the gene matches. The germline V gene has CDR1 LNHDA and CDR2 SQIVND (reference sequence). Drawing the rest from reference TRBV19 and TRBJ1-2, the complete variable domain is DGGITQSPKYLFRKEGQNVTLSCEQNLNHDAMYWYRQDPGQGLRLIYYSQIVNDFQKGDIAEGYSVSREKKESFPLTVTSAQKNPTAFYLCASSIEPTGTYGYTFGSGTRLTVV.

The rearrangement links TRBV5-1 to TRBJ1-5, with TRBD1 matching 9 bases. Germline V CDR1 and CDR2: SGHRS, YFSETQ. This CDR3 comprises 18 residues. V gave up 4 bases and J gave up 8 bases; unmatched junction bases: 19. The CDR3 protein is CASSPGTGLVPGLEPQHF. CDR3 DNA: TGCGCCAGCAGCCCCGGGACAGGGTTAGTGCCAGGACTTGAGCCCCAGCATTTT.

This rearrangement joins TRBV28 to TRBJ1-5, with D hard to call. V was pared by 5 bases and J by 5 bases, with 10 bases between. The germline gives CDR1 MDHEN, CDR2 SYDVKM. The CDR3 has 13 amino acids. CDR3 bases: TGTGCCAGCAGTAGAGATAGAGATCAGCCCCAGCATTTT. Encoded protein: CASSRDRDQPQHF.

The chain carries TRBV27 and TRBJ2-7, with D unresolved. The germline gives CDR1 MNHEY, CDR2 SMNVEV (reference sequence). This CDR3 has 12 residues. Trimming shortened V by 3 bases and J by 2 bases, and 5 bases separated the two germline ends. Written as DNA, the CDR3 is TGTGCCAGCAGTTTGAGGACCTACGAGCAGTACGTC. It codes for CASSLRTYEQYV.

The chain has TRBV28 and TRBJ1-2; D may be TRBD1 (6 bases). CDR3 length: 14 amino acids. Trimming cost V 5 bases and J 2 bases, with 12 bases left between them. CDR1 is MDHEN, CDR2 SYDVKM, per germline. The CDR3 spells CASSHRGGNYGYTF. For the CDR3, the DNA is TGTGCCAGCAGTCATCGGGGGGGCAACTATGGCTACACCTTC.

This chain connects TRBV9 to TRBJ2-3, with 12 bases matching TRBD2. The CDR3 extends over 18 amino acids. V lost 0 bases, J lost 0 bases, and 5 bases stayed unmatched. CDR1 is SGDLS and CDR2 is YYNGEE in the germline V gene. The CDR3 nucleotides are TGTGCCAGCAGCGTAGGGCCCCTAGCGGGAGGGAGCACAGATACGCAGTATTTT. Translating gives CASSVGPLAGGSTDTQYF.

This chain joins TRBV5-1 and TRBJ1-1; D remains ambiguous. The ends were cut back, 0 bases at V and 6 bases at J, with 12 bases in the middle. This CDR3 is built from 14 residues. The germline V gene has CDR1 SGHRS and CDR2 YFSETQ. CDR3 loop: CASSLGGWAAEAFF. The CDR3, as DNA: TGCGCCAGCAGCTTGGGAGGGTGGGCAGCTGAAGCTTTCTTT.

The chain couples TRBV19 to TRBJ1-2, with 7 positions matching TRBD1. J was trimmed by 4 bases and V by 5 bases; bases with no gene match: 13. Germline CDR1 and CDR2: LNHDA and SQIVND (reference sequence). CDR3 length: 16 residues. This CDR3 reads CASSSDRRLAGYGYTF. CDR3 bases: TGTGCCAGTAGTTCGGACAGGAGGCTTGCTGGCTATGGCTACACCTTC.

The CDR3 protein is CASRRTSGRESYEQYF. The CDR3 DNA follows: TGTGCCAGCAGACGGACTAGCGGGAGGGAATCCTACGAGCAGTACTTC. The chain uses TRBV27 and TRBJ2-7, with 15 bases identical to TRBD2. Germline V gives CDR1 MNHEY, CDR2 SMNVEV (reference sequence). The CDR3 runs to 16 residues. V gave up 6 bases and J gave up 1 base; unmatched junction bases: 4.

About this clone: The junction and the germline gene differ at one end; a read error may be behind it. The rearrangement joins TRBV7-7 to TRBJ1-2; tentatively, D is TRBD1 (6 bases). The CDR3 covers 13 residues. Looked up from germline, CDR1 is SSHAT and CDR2 is FNYEAQ (reference sequence). The DNA of the CDR3 is TGTGCTAGCAGCTACGACAGGTTTTTCGGCTACACCTTC. Translating it yields CASSYDRFFGYTF.

With regard to this clone: Sequence at one end of the junction differs from germline and may be a read error. The V and J genes are TRBV5-5 and TRBJ1-1, with D unresolved. This CDR3 has 13 residues. CDR1 is SGHKS, CDR2 YYEKEE, per germline (reference sequence). The CDR3 DNA follows: TGTGCCAGCAGCTTGACAGTGAACGCTGAAGCTTTCTTT. Its translation: CASSLTVNAEAFF.